This TCR beta chain derives from a study of technical replicates of blood from a handful of donors. Clones were sequenced by immunoSEQ multiplex PCR, and TCRdb holds only the in-frame ones, with some missing. Counted here are approximately 73,000 clones, over 90% occurring once; the ten biggest clones make up 0.25%. This CDR3 comprises 13 residues. CDR1 SGDLS and CDR2 YYNGEE come from the germline V gene. V was clipped by 2 bases and J by 4 bases, with 10 bases between them. The sample was T cells isolated from PBMCs. This rearrangement joins TRBV9 to TRBJ2-7; D is possibly TRBD1 (5 bases). The clonotype comes from a human donor in good health. CDR3 nucleotides: TGTGCCAGCAGCGTCGCGACAGCTTACGAGCAGTACTTC. Protein sequence: CASSVATAYEQYF.